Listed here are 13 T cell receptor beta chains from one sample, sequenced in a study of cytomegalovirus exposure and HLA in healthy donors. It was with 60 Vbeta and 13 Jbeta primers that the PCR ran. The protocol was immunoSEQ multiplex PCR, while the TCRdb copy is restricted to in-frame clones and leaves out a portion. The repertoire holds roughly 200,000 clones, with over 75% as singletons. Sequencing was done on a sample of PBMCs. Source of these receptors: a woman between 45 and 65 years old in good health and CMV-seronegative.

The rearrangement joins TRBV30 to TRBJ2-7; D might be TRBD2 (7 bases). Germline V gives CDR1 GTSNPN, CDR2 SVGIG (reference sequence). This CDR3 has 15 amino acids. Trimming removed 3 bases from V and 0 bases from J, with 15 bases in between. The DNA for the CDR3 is TGTGCCTGGAGGAGGGGGGGGCCGAGCTCCTACGAGCAGTACTTC. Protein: CAWRRGGPSSYEQYF.

The CDR3 DNA is TGTGCCAGTTCCCTCGAGGACAGCTATGGCTACACCTTC. Translating gives CASSLEDSYGYTF. The V call is TRBV2, the J call TRBJ1-2, with a possible D match to TRBD1 (6 bases). Germline CDR1 is SNHLY and CDR2 is FYNNEI. Trimming removed 9 bases at V and 4 bases at J, with 15 bases between. The CDR3 length is 13 residues.

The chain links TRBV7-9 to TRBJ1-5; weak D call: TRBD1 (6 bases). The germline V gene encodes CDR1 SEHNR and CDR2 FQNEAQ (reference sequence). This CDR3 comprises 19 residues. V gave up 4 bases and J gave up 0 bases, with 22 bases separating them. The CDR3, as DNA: TGTGCCAGCAGCTCCAAACAGGGCCCGAGTGATGATAGCAATCAGCCCCAGCATTTT. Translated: CASSSKQGPSDDSNQPQHF.

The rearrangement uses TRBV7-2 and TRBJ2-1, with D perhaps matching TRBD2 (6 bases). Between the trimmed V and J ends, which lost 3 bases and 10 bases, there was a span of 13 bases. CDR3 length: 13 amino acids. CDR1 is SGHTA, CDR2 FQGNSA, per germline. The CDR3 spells CASSFGSFDEQFF. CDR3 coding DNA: TGTGCCAGCAGCTTCGGGAGCTTCGACGAGCAGTTCTTC.

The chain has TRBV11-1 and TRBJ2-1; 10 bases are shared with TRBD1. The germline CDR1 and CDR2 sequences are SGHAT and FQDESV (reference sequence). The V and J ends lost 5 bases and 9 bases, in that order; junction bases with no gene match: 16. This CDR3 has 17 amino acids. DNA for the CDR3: TGTGCCAGCAGCCCTAGACAGGGGGCGGTAGCGTTATCTGAGCAGTTCTTC. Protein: CASSPRQGAVALSEQFF.

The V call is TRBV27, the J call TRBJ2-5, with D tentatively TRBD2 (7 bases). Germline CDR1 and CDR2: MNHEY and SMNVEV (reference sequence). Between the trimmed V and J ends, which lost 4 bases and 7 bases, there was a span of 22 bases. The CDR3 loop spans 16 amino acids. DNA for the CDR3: TGTGCCAGCAGTTGGAGCGGGGCAGGGGTGCTGGGGACCCAGTACTTC. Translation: CASSWSGAGVLGTQYF.

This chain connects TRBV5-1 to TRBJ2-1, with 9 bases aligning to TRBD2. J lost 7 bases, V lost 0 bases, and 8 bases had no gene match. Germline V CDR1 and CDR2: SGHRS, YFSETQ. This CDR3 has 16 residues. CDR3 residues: CASSLGPAGGYNEQFF. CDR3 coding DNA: TGCGCCAGCAGCTTGGGTCCAGCGGGAGGTTATAATGAGCAGTTCTTC.

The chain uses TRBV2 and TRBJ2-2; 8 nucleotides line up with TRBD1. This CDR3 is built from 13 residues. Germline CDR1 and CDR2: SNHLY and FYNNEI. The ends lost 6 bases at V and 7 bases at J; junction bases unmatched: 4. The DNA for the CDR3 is TGTGCCAGCAGGCAGGGGGCTGGCGGGGAGCTGTTTTTT. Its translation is CASRQGAGGELFF. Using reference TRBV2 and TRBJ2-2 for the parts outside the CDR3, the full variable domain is EPEVTQTPSHQVTQMGQEVILRCVPISNHLYFYWYRQILGQKVEFLVSFYNNEISEKSEIFDDQFSVERPDGSNFTLKIRSTKLEDSAMYFCASRQGAGGELFFGEGSRLTVL.

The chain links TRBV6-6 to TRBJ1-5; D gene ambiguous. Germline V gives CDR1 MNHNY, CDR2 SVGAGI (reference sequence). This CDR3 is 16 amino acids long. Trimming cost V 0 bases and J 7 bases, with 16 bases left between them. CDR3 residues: CASSYSMTQNGQPQHF. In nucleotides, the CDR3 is TGTGCCAGCAGTTACTCGATGACCCAAAACGGGCAGCCCCAGCATTTT.

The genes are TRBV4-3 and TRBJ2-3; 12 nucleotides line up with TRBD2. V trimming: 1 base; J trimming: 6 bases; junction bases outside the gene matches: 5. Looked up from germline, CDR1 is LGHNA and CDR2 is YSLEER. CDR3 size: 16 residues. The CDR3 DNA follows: TGCGCCAGCAGCCAAGCAGCTAGCGGGGGGGCTGATACGCAGTATTTT. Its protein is CASSQAASGGADTQYF.

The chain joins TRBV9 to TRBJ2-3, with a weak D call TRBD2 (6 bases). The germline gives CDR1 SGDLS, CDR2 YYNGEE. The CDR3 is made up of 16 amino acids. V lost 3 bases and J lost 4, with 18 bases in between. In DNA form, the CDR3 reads TGTGCCAGCAGCGGCACTCCTAGCGTTCAGGCAGATACGCAGTATTTT. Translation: CASSGTPSVQADTQYF.

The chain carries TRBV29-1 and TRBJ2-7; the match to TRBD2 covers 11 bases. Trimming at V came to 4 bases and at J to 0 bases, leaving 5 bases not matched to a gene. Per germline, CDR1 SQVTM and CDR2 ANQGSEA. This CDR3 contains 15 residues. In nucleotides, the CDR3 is TGCAGCGTTGCTAGCGGGGGGTCCGCCTCCTACGAGCAGTACTTC. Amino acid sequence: CSVASGGSASYEQYF.

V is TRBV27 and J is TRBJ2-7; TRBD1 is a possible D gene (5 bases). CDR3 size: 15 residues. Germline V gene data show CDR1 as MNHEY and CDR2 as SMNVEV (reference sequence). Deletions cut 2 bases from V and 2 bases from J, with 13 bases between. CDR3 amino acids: CASSLEPTAPYEQYF. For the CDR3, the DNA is TGTGCCAGCAGTTTAGAACCGACAGCTCCCTACGAGCAGTACTTC.